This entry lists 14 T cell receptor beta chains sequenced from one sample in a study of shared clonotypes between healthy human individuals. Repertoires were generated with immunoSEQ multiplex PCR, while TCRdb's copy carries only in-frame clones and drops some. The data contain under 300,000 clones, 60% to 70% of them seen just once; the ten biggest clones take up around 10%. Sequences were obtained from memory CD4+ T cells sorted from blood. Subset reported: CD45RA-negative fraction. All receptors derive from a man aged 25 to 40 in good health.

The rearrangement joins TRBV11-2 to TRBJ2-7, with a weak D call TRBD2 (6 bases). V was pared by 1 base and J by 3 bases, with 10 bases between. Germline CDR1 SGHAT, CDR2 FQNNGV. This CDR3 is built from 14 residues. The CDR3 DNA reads TGTGCCAGCAGCTTAGCCTTCGGGGGCTACGAGCAGTACTTC. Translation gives CASSLAFGGYEQYF. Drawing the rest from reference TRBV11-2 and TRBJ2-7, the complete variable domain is EAGVAQSPRYKIIEKRQSVAFWCNPISGHATLYWYQQILGQGPKLLIQFQNNGVVDDSQLPKDRFSAERLKGVDSTLKIQPAKLEDSAVYLCASSLAFGGYEQYFGPGTRLTVT.

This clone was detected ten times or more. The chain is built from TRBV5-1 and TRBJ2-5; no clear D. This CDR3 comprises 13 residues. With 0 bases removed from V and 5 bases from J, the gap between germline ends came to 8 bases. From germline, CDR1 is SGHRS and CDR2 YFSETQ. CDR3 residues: CASSLARRETQYF. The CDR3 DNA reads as TGCGCCAGCAGCTTGGCTCGCAGGGAGACCCAGTACTTC.

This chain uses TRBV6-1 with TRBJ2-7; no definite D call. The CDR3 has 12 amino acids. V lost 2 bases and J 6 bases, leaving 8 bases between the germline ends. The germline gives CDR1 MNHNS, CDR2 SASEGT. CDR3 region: CASSEPISEQYF. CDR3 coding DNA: TGTGCCAGCAGTGAACCTATCTCCGAGCAGTACTTC.

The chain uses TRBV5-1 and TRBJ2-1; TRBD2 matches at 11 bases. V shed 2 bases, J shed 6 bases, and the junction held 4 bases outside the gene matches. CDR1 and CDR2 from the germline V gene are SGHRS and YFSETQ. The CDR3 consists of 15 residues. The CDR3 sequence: CASSLGTSGFNEQFF. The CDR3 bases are TGCGCCAGCAGCTTAGGGACTAGCGGATTCAATGAGCAGTTCTTC.

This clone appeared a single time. The CDR3 loop is CAWSPGLSGANVLTF. Written as DNA, the CDR3 is TGTGCCTGGAGCCCAGGTCTCTCTGGGGCCAACGTCCTGACTTTC. The chain couples TRBV30 to TRBJ2-6; D is unclear. The V end lost 3 bases, the J end lost 0 bases, and 9 bases lay between the germline ends. Germline-derived CDR1 and CDR2 are GTSNPN and SVGIG (reference sequence). This CDR3 is 15 amino acids long.

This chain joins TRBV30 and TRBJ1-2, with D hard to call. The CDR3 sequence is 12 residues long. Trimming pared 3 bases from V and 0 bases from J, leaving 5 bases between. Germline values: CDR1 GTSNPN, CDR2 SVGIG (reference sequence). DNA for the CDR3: TGTGCCTGGAGGGAGTCTAACTATGGCTACACCTTC. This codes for CAWRESNYGYTF.

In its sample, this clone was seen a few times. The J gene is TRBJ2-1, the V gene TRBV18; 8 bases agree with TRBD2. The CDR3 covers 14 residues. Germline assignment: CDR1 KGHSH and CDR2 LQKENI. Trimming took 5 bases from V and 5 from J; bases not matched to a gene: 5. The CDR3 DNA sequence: TGTGCCAGCTCAAAAACGCGGGAGGACAATGAGCAGTTCTTC. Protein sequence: CASSKTREDNEQFF.

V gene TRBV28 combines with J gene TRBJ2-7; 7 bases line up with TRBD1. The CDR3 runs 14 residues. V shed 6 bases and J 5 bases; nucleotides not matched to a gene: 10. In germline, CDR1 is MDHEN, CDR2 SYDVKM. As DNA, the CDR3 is TGTGCCAGCAGCCCCAACAGGGGAGTAAACGAGCAGTACTTC. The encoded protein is CASSPNRGVNEQYF.

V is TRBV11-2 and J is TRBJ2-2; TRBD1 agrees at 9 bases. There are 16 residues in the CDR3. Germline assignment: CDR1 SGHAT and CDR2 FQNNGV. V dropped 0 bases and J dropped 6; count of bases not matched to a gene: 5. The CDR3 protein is CASSLEQGAAAGELFF. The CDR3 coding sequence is TGTGCCAGCAGCTTAGAACAGGGGGCAGCCGCCGGGGAGCTGTTTTTT.

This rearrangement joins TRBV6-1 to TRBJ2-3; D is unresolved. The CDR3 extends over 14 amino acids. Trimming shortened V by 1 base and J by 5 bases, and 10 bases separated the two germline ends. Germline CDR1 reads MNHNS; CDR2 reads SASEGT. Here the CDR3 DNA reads TGTGCCAGCAGTGAAGTACGCCCATTAGATACGCAGTATTTT. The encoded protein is CASSEVRPLDTQYF.

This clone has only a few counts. The CDR3 region is CASSGTKRNSYNEQFF. CDR3 sequence (DNA): TGTGCCAGCAGCGGAACAAAGCGGAACTCCTACAATGAGCAGTTCTTC. The genes are TRBV11-2 and TRBJ2-1, with D possibly TRBD2 on 5 matching bases. The V gene lost 5 bases and the J gene lost 0 bases, with 14 bases spanning the gap. Per the germline V gene, CDR1 is SGHAT and CDR2 is FQNNGV. CDR3 length: 16 amino acids.

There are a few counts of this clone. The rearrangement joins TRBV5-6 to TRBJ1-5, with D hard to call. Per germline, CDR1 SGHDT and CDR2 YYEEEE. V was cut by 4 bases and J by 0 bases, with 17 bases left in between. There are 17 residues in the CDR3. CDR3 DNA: TGTGCCAGCAGCCAAGGTACGGCGGGAACTAGCAATCAGCCCCAGCATTTT. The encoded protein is CASSQGTAGTSNQPQHF. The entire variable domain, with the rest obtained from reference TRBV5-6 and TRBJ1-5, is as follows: DAGVTQSPTHLIKTRGQQVTLRCSPKSGHDTVSWYQQALGQGPQFIFQYYEEEERQRGNFPDRFSGHQFPNYSSELNVNALLLGDSALYLCASSQGTAGTSNQPQHFGDGTRLSIL.

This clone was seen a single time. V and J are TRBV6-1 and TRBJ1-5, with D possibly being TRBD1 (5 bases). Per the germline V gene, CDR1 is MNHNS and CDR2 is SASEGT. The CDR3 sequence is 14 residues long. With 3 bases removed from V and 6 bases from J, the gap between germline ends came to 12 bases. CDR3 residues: CASSEQGGGQPQHF. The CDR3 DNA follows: TGTGCCAGCAGTGAGCAGGGTGGGGGTCAGCCCCAGCATTTT.

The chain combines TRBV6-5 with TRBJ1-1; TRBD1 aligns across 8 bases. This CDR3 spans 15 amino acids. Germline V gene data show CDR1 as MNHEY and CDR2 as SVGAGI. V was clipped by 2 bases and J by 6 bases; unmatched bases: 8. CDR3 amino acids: CASSYRGQGGAEAFF. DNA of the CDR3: TGTGCCAGCAGTTACAGAGGACAGGGAGGCGCTGAAGCTTTCTTT.